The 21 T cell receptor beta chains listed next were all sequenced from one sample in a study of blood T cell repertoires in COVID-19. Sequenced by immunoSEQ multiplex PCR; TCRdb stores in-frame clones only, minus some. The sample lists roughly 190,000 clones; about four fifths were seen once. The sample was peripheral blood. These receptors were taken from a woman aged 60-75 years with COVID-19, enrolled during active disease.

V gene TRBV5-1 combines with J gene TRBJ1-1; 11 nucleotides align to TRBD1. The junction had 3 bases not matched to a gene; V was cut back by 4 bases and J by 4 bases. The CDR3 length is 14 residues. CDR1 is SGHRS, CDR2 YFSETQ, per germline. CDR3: CASSQGQGGTEAFF. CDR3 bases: TGCGCCAGCAGCCAGGGACAGGGGGGCACTGAAGCTTTCTTT.

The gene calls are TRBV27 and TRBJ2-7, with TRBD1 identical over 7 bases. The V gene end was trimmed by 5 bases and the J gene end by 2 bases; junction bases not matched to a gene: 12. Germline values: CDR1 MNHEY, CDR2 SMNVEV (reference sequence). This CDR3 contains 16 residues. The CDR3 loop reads CASSPMRGLYPYEQYV. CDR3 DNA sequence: TGTGCCAGCAGTCCGATGAGGGGGCTTTATCCCTACGAGCAGTACGTC.

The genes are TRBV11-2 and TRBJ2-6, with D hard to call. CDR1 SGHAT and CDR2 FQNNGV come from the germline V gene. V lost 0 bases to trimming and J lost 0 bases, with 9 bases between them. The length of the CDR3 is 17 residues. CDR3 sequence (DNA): TGTGCCAGCAGCTTAGATCGGTTGATCTCTGGGGCCAACGTCCTGACTTTC. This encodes CASSLDRLISGANVLTF.

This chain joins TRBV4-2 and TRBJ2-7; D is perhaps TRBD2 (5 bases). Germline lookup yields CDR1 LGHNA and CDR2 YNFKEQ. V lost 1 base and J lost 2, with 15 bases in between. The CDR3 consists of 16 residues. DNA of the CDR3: TGTGCCAGCAGCCAAGGATCTAGCCAAGATGCCTACGAGCAGTACTTC. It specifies CASSQGSSQDAYEQYF.

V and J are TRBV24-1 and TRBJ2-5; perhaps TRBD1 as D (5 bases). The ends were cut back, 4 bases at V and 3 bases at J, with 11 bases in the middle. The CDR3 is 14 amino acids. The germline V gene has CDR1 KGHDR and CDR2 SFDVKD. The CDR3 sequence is CATSERTRKETQYF. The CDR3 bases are TGTGCCACCAGTGAGCGGACAAGAAAAGAGACCCAGTACTTC.

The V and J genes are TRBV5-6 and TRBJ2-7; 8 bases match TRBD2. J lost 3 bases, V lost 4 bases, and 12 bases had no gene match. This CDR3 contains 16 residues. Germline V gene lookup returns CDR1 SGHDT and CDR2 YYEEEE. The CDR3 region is CASSDPGTSRVYEQYV. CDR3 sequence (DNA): TGTGCCAGCAGCGATCCTGGGACTAGTAGGGTCTACGAGCAGTACGTC.

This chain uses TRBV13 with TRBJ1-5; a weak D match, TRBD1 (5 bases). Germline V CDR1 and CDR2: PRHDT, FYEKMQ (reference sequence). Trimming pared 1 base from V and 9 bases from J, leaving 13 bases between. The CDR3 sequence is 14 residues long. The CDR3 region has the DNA TGTGCCAGCAGCTTAGAGGGAGGGAGGGGGCCCCAGCATTTT. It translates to CASSLEGGRGPQHF.

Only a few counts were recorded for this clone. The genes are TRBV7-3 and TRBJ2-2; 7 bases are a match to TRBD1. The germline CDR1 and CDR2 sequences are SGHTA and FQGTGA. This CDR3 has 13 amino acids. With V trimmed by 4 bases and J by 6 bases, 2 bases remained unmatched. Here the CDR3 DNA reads TGTGCCAGCAGCTCCACAGGGGCCGGGGAGCTGTTTTTT. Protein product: CASSSTGAGELFF.

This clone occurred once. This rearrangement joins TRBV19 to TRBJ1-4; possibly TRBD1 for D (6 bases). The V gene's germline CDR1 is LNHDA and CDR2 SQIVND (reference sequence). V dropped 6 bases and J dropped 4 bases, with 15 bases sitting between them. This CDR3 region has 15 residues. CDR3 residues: CASSLDRTYNEKLFF. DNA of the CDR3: TGTGCCAGTAGCCTAGACAGGACCTATAATGAAAAACTGTTTTTT.

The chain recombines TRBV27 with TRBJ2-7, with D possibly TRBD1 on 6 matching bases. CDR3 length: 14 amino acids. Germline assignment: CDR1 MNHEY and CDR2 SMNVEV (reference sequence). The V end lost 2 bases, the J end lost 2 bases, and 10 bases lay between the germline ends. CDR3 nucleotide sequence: TGTGCCAGCAGTTTAACAGGGCCTGCCTACGAGCAGTACTTC. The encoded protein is CASSLTGPAYEQYF.

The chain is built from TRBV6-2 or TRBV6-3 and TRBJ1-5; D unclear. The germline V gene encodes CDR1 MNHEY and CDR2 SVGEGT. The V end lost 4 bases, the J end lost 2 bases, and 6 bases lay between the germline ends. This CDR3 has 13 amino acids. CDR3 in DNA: TGTGCCAGCAGTTCTATGGGCAATCAGCCCCAGCATTTT. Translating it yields CASSSMGNQPQHF.

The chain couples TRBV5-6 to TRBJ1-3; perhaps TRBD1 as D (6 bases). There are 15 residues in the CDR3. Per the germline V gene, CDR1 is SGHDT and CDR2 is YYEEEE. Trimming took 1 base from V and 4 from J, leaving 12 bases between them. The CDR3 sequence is CASSLTGPAGNTIYF. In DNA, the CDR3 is TGTGCCAGCAGCTTGACAGGGCCCGCCGGAAACACCATATATTTT.

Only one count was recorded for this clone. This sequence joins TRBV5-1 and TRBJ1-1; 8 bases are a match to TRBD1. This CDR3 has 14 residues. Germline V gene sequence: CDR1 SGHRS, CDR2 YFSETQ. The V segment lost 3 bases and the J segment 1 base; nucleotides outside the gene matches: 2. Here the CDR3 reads CASSYRGENTEAFF. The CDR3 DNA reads TGCGCCAGCAGCTACAGGGGGGAGAACACTGAAGCTTTCTTT.

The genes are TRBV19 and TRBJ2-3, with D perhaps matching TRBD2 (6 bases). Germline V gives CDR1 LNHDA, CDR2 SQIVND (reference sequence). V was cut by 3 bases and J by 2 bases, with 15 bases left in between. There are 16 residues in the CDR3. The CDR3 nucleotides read TGTGCCAGTAGTATTGGGGGAGGACTGTACACAGATACGCAGTATTTT. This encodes CASSIGGGLYTDTQYF.

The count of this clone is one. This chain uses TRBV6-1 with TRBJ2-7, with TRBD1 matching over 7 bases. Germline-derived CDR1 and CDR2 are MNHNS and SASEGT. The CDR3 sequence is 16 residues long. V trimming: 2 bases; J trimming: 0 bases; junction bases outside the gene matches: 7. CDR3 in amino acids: CASSEFGQVSSYEQYV. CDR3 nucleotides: TGTGCCAGCAGTGAATTCGGACAGGTCAGCTCCTACGAGCAGTACGTC.

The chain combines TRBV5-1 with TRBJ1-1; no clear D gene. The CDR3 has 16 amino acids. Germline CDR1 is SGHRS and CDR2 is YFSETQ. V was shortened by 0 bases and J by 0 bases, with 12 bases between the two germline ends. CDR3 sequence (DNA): TGCGCCAGCAGCTTGGATGGGCCCGGGGTGAACACTGAAGCTTTCTTT. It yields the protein CASSLDGPGVNTEAFF.

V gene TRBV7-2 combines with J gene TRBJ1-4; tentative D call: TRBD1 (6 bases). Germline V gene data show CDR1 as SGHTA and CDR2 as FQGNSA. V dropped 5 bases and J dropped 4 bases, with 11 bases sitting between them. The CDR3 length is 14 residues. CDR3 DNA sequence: TGTGCCAGCAGCAGGGGACACCTTAATGAAAAACTGTTTTTT. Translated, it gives CASSRGHLNEKLFF.

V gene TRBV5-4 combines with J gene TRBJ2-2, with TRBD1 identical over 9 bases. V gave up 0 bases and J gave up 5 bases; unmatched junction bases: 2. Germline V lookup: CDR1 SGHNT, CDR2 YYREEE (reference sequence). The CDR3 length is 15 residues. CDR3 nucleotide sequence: TGTGCCAGCAGCTTGGAGGACAGGGGAACCGGGGAGCTGTTTTTT. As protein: CASSLEDRGTGELFF.

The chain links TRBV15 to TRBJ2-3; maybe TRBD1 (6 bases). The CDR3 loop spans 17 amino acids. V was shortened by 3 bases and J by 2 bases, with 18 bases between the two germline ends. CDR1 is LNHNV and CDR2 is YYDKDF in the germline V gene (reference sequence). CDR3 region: CATSRGATGEPTDTQYF. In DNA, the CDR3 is TGTGCCACCAGCAGGGGGGCGACAGGAGAGCCCACAGATACGCAGTATTTT.

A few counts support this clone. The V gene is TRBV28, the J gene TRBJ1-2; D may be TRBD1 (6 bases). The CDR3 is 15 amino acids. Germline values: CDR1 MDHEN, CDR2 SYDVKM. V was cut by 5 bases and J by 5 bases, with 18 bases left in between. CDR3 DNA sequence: TGTGCCAGCAGTGCCGAACAGGGAGTTCCTTATGGCTACACCTTC. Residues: CASSAEQGVPYGYTF.

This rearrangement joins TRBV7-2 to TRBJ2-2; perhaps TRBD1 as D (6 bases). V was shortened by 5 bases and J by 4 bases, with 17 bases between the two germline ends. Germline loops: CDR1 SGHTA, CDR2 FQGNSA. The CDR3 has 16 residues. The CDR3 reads CASSPPQGSITGELFF. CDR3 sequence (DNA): TGTGCCAGCAGCCCACCTCAGGGGAGCATCACCGGGGAGCTGTTTTTT.